This T cell receptor (beta chain) was retrieved from a study of cytomegalovirus exposure and HLA in healthy donors. Study summary: The study's early data release held roughly 91 million unique TCRs from HLA-typed donors. Study findings and constraints: Previously analyzed data showed that most TCR beta V segments were productive at a frequency of about 87% or about 30%.

The CDR3 contains 15 residues. Trimming took 4 bases from V and 1 from J, leaving 13 bases between them. The germline V gene encodes CDR1 MNHEY and CDR2 SVGAGI. In the PCR, 60 Vbeta and 13 Jbeta primers were used. Using immunoSEQ multiplex PCR, the repertoire was profiled, and TCRdb retains in-frame clones only, with some absent. Seen here are under 200,000 clones, 82% observed once, and the top ten hold about 1.5%. As concerns this clone: Its target is unknown.

Sequencing was performed on PBMCs. The TCR sequence derives from a male donor in good health and CMV-seronegative. The V call is TRBV6-5, the J call TRBJ1-1, with D possibly matching TRBD1 (5 bases). The CDR3 DNA reads as TGTGCCAGCAGTTTCCAGGGCCGTGAGAACACTGAAGCTTTCTTT. Encoded protein: CASSFQGRENTEAFF.